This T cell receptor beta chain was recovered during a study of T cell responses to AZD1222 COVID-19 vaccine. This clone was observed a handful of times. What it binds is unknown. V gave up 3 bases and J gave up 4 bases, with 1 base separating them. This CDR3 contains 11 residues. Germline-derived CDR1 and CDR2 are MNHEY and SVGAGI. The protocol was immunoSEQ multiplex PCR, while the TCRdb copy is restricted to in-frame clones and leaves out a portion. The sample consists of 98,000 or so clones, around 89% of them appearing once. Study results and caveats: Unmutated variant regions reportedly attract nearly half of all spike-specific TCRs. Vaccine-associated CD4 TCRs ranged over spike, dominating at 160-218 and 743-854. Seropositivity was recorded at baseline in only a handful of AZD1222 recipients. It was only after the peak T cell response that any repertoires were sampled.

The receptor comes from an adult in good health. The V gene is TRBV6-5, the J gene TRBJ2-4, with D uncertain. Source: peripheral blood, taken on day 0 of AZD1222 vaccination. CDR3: CASSYKNIQYF. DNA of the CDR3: TGTGCCAGCAGTTATAAAAACATTCAGTACTTC.